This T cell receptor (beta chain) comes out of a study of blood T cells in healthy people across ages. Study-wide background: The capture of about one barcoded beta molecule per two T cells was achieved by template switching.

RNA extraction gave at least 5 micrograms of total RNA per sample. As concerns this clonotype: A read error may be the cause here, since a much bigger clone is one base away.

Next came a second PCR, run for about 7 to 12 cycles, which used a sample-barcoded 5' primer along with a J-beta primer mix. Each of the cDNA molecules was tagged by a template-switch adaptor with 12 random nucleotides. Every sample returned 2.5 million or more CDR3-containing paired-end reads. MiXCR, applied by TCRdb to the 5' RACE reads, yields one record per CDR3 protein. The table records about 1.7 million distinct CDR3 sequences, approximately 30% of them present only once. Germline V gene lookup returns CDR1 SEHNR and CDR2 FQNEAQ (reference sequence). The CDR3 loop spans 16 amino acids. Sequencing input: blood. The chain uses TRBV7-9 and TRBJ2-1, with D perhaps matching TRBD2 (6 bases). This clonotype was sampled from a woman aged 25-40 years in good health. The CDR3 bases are TGTGCCAGCAGCCCTGCCCGGGGCGGGACCCACAATAAGCAGTTCTTC. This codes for CASSPARGGTHNKQFF. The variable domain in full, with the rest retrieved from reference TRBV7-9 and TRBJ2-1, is DTGVSQNPRHKITKRGQNVTFRCDPISEHNRLYWYRQTLGQGPEFLTYFQNEAQLEKSRLLSDRFSAERPKGSFSTLEIQRTEQGDSAMYLCASSPARGGTHNKQFFGPGTRLTVL.